A selection of T cell receptor beta chains follows, all from one sample in a study of technical replicates of blood from a few donors. Method: immunoSEQ multiplex PCR; TCRdb's copy keeps in-frame clones and lacks some. The sample lists around 60,000 clones, 80% to 95% seen once, with around 4% in the top ten. Material for sequencing was PBMCs. These receptor sequences come from a human donor in good health. Some clones in this sample may be carry-over from other donors' samples. Each CDR3 is given with its conserved first and last residue. The order of the fields is V gene, clone size, D gene, J gene, CDR3 DNA, CDR3 protein. The D gene is left open where the match is weak. The size field is filled for only some rows; it gives once, few, many or a size class.

TRBV9	-	TRBD1	TRBJ2-5	TGTGCCAGCAGCGAAAGTACAGGGGGCTGGGAGACCCAGTACTTC	CASSESTGGWETQYF
TRBV5-4	-	TRBD1	TRBJ2-1	TGTGCCAGCAGCACCACCGACAGGGGCAATGAGCAGTTCTTC	CASSTTDRGNEQFF
TRBV7-9	-	-	TRBJ1-6	TGTGCCAGCAGTCCTACGGGACTGTCGGGTAATTCACCCCTCCACTTT	CASSPTGLSGNSPLHF
TRBV4-1	-	-	TRBJ2-1	TGCGCCAGCGTGGGGGGGCCAGGGATCGGCGAGCAGTTCTTC	CASVGGPGIGEQFF
TRBV5-4	-	-	TRBJ2-3	TGTGCCAGCAGCCAGTTTACAGATACGCAGTATTTT	CASSQFTDTQYF
TRBV4-3	-	-	TRBJ1-6	TGCGCCAGCAGCCACCGCGGGACCTACTATAATTCACCCCTCCACTTT	CASSHRGTYYNSPLHF
TRBV5-1	once	TRBD1	TRBJ1-2	TGCGCCAGCAGCCCCGGGACAGGAAACTATGGCTACACCTTC	CASSPGTGNYGYTF
TRBV5-1	-	TRBD2	TRBJ2-3	TGCGCCAGCAGCGTGCAGCGGGGGGCCACAGATACGCAGTATTTT	CASSVQRGATDTQYF
TRBV30	-	-	TRBJ1-3	TGTGCCTGGAGCGCGCTCGGGGGGCCGGGAAACACCATATATTTT	CAWSALGGPGNTIYF
TRBV6-5	-	TRBD1	TRBJ1-2	TGTGCCAGCAGTTACTCCGCAGGGGGCGACTATGGCTACACCTTC	CASSYSAGGDYGYTF
TRBV5-4	-	-	TRBJ2-3	TGTGCCAGCAGCTTAACTGGTATAACAGATACGCAGTATTTT	CASSLTGITDTQYF
TRBV9	-	TRBD2	TRBJ2-1	TGTGCCAGCAGCGTACGCGGGGGGGATGAGCAGTTCTTC	CASSVRGGDEQFF
TRBV5-6	-	-	TRBJ2-7	TGTGCCAGCAGCCTGGGTGGCGGGGATGGGGAGCAGTACTTC	CASSLGGGDGEQYF
TRBV13	-	-	TRBJ2-1	TGTGCCAGCAGCTTAGAGGGCCAGGGTGACGGTGAGCAGTTCTTC	CASSLEGQGDGEQFF
TRBV9	-	-	TRBJ2-3	TGTGCCAGCAGCGTCAGGGACCGCCCAGGGGACGATACGCAGTATTTT	CASSVRDRPGDDTQYF
TRBV5-6	-	-	TRBJ2-1	TGTGCCAGCAGCTTGGCCCAGCTTCGGAGTAATGAGCAGTTCTTC	CASSLAQLRSNEQFF
TRBV28	many	-	TRBJ1-5	TGTGCCAGCACCGTAGCGCCCTGGGGCAATCAGCCCCAGCATTTT	CASTVAPWGNQPQHF
TRBV7-2	once	TRBD1	TRBJ1-4	TGTGCCAGCAGCCGACCGACAGGGGACCATGAAAAACTGTTTTTT	CASSRPTGDHEKLFF
TRBV29-1	-	TRBD1	TRBJ2-3	TGCAGCGTTGAAGTATTGCTGGGACAGGGAACACAAGATACGCAGTATTTT	CSVEVLLGQGTQDTQYF
TRBV11-2	-	-	TRBJ1-2	TGTGCCAGCAGCTTAGCACAGAGAGGCTACACCTTC	CASSLAQRGYTF
TRBV6-5	-	-	TRBJ2-3	TGTGCCAGCACCTCTAGCACAGATACGCAGTATTTT	CASTSSTDTQYF
TRBV29-1	-	-	TRBJ2-3	TGCAGCATAGGGGGCACAGATACGCAGTATTTT	CSIGGTDTQYF
TRBV28	-	TRBD1	TRBJ1-5	TGTGCCAGCAGTTGGGGACAGGGGGTTTATCAGCCCCAGCATTTT	CASSWGQGVYQPQHF
TRBV4-3	-	TRBD1	TRBJ1-1	TGCGCCAGCAGCCAATCCCCTCCTGGACAGGCCAACACTGAAGCTTTCTTT	CASSQSPPGQANTEAFF
TRBV28	-	TRBD1	TRBJ1-2	TGTGCCAGCAGAGTAGATACAGGGGGCTTGGGTGGCTACACCTTC	CASRVDTGGLGGYTF
TRBV30	-	-	TRBJ2-7	TGTGCCTGGAGTGTACTGGGGCTCGAGCAGTACTTC	CAWSVLGLEQYF
TRBV2	-	-	TRBJ1-1	TGTGCCAGCTCGGTACTGAACACTGAAGCTTTCTTT	CASSVLNTEAFF
TRBV7-6	-	-	TRBJ2-3	TGTGCCAGCAGCCTCCTAGACAGCACAGATACGCAGTATTTT	CASSLLDSTDTQYF
TRBV5-6	-	-	TRBJ2-6	TGTGCCAGCAGCTCGCAGGGACACACGATCTCTGGGGCCAACGTCCTGACTTTC	CASSSQGHTISGANVLTF
TRBV2	-	-	TRBJ2-3	TGTGCCAGCAGTGAAAATGGGAGGACAGATACGCAGTATTTT	CASSENGRTDTQYF
TRBV7-3	-	-	TRBJ2-2	TGTGCCAGCAGCTTACAGGGGCCTTCGAACACCGGGGAGCTGTTTTTT	CASSLQGPSNTGELFF
TRBV30	-	-	TRBJ1-2	TGTGCCTGGAGTGAGGGCACTAGCTATGGCTACACCTTC	CAWSEGTSYGYTF
TRBV5-1	once	-	TRBJ1-4	TGCGCCAGCAGCTTGGACGGAATGGGCACAACTAATGAAAAACTGTTTTTT	CASSLDGMGTTNEKLFF
TRBV6-5	-	-	TRBJ2-5	TGTGCCAGCAGCTCCGGGATAGCTACACAAGAGACCCAGTACTTC	CASSSGIATQETQYF
TRBV2	-	-	TRBJ2-5	TGTGCCAGCAGTGACCCTTATTCCCAGTACTTC	CASSDPYSQYF
TRBV28	-	TRBD1	TRBJ1-5	TGTGCCAGCAGGGGGACAGGGTACATTCAGCCCCAGCATTTT	CASRGTGYIQPQHF
TRBV5-1	once	TRBD2	TRBJ2-3	TGCGCCAGCAGGACTAGCGGGGGGTCCACAGATACGCAGTATTTT	CASRTSGGSTDTQYF
TRBV2	-	-	TRBJ1-2	TGTGCCAGCAGTGACCGGCCAGGCAGTAACTATGGCTACACCTTC	CASSDRPGSNYGYTF
TRBV2	-	-	TRBJ2-1	TGTGCCAGCAGTTGGACGGAAAGCGGTGAGCAGTTCTTC	CASSWTESGEQFF
TRBV10-3	-	TRBD2	TRBJ2-3	TGTGCCATCAGTGGGGGCCAGCGGGGGCTCACTAGCACAGATACGCAGTATTTT	CAISGGQRGLTSTDTQYF
TRBV19	-	TRBD2	TRBJ2-3	TGTGCCAGTAAGGTAGGGGCTAGCGGGGATACGCAGTATTTT	CASKVGASGDTQYF
TRBV6-5	-	TRBD1	TRBJ2-7	TGTGCCAGCAGTTACACAGGGGCCGAGCAGTACTTC	CASSYTGAEQYF
TRBV9	-	-	TRBJ2-7	TGTGCCAGCAGCGTAGTGGGCAGCTCCTACGAGCAGTACTTC	CASSVVGSSYEQYF
TRBV27	-	TRBD1	TRBJ1-2	TGTGCCAGCAGACAGGGACAGGGCTATGGCTACACCTTC	CASRQGQGYGYTF
TRBV6-1	-	TRBD1	TRBJ2-7	TGTGCCAGCAGTGAAACCGGGACAGCACTGAACGAGCAGTACTTC	CASSETGTALNEQYF
TRBV7-9	few	-	TRBJ2-3	TGTGCCAGCAGCTTGTTGGCGGGGTCTAGCACAGATACGCAGTATTTT	CASSLLAGSSTDTQYF
TRBV6-1	-	TRBD2	TRBJ2-7	TGTGCCAGCAGTGAATTAGCGGGCGCGACCGGTTCCTACGAGCAGTACTTC	CASSELAGATGSYEQYF
TRBV6-1	once	-	TRBJ1-1	TGTGCCAGCAGTGACCGACAGTTTTTTGGTCTTTTTGAAGCTTTCTTT	CASSDRQFFGLFEAFF
TRBV5-6	-	-	TRBJ2-7	TGTGCCAGCAGCTGGGCGGAGTGGGGCACCTACGAGCAGTACTTC	CASSWAEWGTYEQYF
TRBV18	-	-	TRBJ2-2	TGTGCCAGCTCAAGAGACGGGGAGCTGTTTTTT	CASSRDGELFF
TRBV5-1	-	-	TRBJ2-7	TGCGCCAGCAGCTTGGTCTTCGACGAGCAGTACTTC	CASSLVFDEQYF
TRBV12-5	-	-	TRBJ1-1	TGTGCTAGTGTCCTTGAGTACACTGAAGCTTTCTTT	CASVLEYTEAFF
TRBV19	once	-	TRBJ2-6	TGTGCCAGTTGTAGCAGTCGTTTCACGACGGAGGCTGGGGCCAACGTCCTGACTTTC	CASCSSRFTTEAGANVLTF
TRBV4-3	-	-	TRBJ2-5	TGCGCCAGCAGCCAAGATAGGGGGGGGGCCATGGAGACCCAGTACTTC	CASSQDRGGAMETQYF
TRBV9	-	TRBD2	TRBJ2-2	TGTGCCAGCAGCCCCCCCCGACTAGCGGGAACAAACACCGGGGAGCTGTTTTTT	CASSPPRLAGTNTGELFF
TRBV9	-	-	TRBJ2-2	TGTGCCAGCAGCGTAGGCGGAGCGGCCGGGGAGCTGTTTTTT	CASSVGGAAGELFF